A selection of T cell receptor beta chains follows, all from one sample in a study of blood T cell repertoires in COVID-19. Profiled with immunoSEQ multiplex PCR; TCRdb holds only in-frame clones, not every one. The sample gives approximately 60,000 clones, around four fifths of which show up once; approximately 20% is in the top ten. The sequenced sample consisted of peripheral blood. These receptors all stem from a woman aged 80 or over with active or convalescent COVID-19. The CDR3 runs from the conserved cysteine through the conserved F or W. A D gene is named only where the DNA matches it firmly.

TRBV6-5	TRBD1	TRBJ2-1	CASSYRDRYNEQFF
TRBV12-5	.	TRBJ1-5	CASAHTRDTLFSNQPQHF
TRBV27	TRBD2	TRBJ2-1	CATRAGAISYNEQFF
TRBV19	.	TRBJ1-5	CASSKREYNQPQHF
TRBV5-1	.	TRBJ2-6	CASSLDPGVGANVLTF
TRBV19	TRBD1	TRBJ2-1	CASSVRQGHNEQFF
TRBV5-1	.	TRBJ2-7	CASSNTEYLTYEQYF
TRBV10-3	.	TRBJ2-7	CAISDRARYEQYF
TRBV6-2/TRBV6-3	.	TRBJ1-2	CASSYSQVPSPGYTF
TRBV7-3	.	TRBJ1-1	CASSLRQNTEAFF
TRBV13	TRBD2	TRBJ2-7	CASSSGIAGGSYEQYF
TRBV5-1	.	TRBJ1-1	CASSPRRGWVNTEAFF
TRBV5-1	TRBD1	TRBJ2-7	CASSGDRGPPYEQYF
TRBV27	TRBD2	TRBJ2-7	CASSLTSGGYEQYF
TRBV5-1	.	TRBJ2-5	CASSPGRNQEAQYF
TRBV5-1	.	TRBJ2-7	CANSLARESEQYF
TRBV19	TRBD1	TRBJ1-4	CASSRQGALQEKLFF
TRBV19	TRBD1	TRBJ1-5	CASSIATGQGYQPQHF
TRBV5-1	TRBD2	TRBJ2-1	CASSLASGGAGEQFF
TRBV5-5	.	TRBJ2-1	CASSLAARGTAYNEQFF
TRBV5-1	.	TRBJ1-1	CASSLEAQRDEAFF
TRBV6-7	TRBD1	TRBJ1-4	CASSYGRTGLLNEKLFF
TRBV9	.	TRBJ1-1	CASSAGIGEGMNTEAFF
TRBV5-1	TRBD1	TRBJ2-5	CASSYRTGNGETQYF
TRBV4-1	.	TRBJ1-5	CASSQGRTTDQPQHF
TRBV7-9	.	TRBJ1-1	CASSLDSAVAFF
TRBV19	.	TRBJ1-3	CASRAGAAGNTIYF
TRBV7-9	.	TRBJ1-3	CASSWDNLSGNTIYF
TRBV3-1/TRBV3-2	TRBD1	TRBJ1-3	CASSQVLGQGARGNTIYF
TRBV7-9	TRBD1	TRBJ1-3	CASSPGSGTGKGNTIYF
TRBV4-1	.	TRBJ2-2	CASSRETRGAATGELFF
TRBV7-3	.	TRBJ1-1	CASSPQGNTEAFF
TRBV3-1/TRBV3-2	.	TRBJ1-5	CASSQGQTNQPQHF
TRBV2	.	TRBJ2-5	CASTSNLDPMRTQYF
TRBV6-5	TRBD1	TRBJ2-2	CASRQTGGLTGELFF
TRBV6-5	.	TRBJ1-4	CASNTRAGGEKLFF
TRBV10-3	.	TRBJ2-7	CAISPGTEQYF
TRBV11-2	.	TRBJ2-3	CASSPGTDTQYF
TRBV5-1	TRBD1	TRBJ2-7	CASSYPTGGKYEQYF
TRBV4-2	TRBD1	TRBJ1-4	CASSRTGEDEKLFF
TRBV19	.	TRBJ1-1	CASSMGQTFTEAFF
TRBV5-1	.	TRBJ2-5	CASNSGSGETQYF
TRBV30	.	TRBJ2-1	CAFTTRPIPGHGQFF
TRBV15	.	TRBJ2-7	CATSRDPTVYEQYF
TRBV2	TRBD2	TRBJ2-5	CASSGASGGVGETQYF
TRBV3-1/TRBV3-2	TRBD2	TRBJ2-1	CASSQEASGGYNEQFF
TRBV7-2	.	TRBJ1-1	CASSAQGFTEAFF
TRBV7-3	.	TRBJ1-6	CASSFKGDNSPLHF
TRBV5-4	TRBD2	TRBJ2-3	CASSPRGGGTDTQYF
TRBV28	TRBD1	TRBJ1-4	CASSPLGQGSNEKLFF